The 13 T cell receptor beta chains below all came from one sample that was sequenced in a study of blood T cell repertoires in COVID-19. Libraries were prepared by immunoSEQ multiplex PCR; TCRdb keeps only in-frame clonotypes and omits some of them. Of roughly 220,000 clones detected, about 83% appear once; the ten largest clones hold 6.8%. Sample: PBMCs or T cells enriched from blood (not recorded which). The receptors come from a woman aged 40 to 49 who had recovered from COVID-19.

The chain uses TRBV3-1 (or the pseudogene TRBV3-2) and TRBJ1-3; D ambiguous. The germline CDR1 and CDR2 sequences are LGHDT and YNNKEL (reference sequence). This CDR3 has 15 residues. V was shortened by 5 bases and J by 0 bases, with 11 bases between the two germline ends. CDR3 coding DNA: TGTGCCAGCAGCGGAGGGAAGAGCTCTGGAAACACCATATATTTT. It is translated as CASSGGKSSGNTIYF.

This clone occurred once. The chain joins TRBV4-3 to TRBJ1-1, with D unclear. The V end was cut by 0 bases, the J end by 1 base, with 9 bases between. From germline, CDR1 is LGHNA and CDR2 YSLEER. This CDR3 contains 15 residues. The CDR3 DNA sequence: TGCGCCAGCAGCCAAGACTGGTTGAGGAACACTGAAGCTTTCTTT. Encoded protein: CASSQDWLRNTEAFF.

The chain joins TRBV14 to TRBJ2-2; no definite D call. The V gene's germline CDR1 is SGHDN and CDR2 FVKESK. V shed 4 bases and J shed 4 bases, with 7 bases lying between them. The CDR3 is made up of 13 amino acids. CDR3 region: CASSLRLTGELFF. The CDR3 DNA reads TGTGCCAGCAGCCTAAGACTCACCGGGGAGCTGTTTTTT.

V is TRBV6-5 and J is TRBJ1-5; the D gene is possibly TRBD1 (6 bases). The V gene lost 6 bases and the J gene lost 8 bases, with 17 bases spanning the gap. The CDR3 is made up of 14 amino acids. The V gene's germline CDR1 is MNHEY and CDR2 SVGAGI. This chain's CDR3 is CASSRGGLIEPQHF. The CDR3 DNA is TGTGCCAGCAGCAGGGGAGGGCTAATCGAGCCCCAGCATTTT.

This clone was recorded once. Here the CDR3 DNA reads TGTGCCAGTAGTGCCTCCAGGGAATCTAATTCACCCCTCCACTTT. Protein product: CASSASRESNSPLHF. The rearrangement uses TRBV19 and TRBJ1-6; D perhaps matches TRBD1 (5 bases). Germline CDR1 reads LNHDA; CDR2 reads SQIVND (reference sequence). Trimming pared 5 bases from V and 6 bases from J, leaving 14 bases between. This CDR3 is 15 amino acids long.

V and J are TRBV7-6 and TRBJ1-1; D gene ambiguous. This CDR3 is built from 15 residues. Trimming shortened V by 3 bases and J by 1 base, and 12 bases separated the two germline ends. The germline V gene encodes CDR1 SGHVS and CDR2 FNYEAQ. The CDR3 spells CASSFRADGNTEAFF. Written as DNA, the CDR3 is TGTGCCAGCAGCTTTCGAGCCGATGGGAACACTGAAGCTTTCTTT.

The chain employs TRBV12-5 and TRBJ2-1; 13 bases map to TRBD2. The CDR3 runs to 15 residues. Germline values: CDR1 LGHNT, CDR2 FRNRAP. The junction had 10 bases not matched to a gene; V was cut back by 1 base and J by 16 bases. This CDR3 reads CASGLAGTSGTRPFF. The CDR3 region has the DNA TGTGCTAGTGGTTTGGCCGGGACTAGCGGGACTCGCCCCTTCTTC.

The CDR3 DNA sequence: TGTGCCAGCAGTGAGATTCTCTCCCTCGCGGGCTCACCCCTCCACTTT. It is translated as CASSEILSLAGSPLHF. The chain couples TRBV6-1 to TRBJ1-6; D is unclear. CDR3 size: 16 residues. Germline assignment: CDR1 MNHNS and CDR2 SASEGT. V shed 3 bases and J shed 10 bases, with 19 bases lying between them.

This CDR3 reads CASSMVSGSEAFF. Written as DNA, the CDR3 is TGTGCCAGTAGCATGGTATCGGGTTCTGAAGCTTTCTTT. This sequence joins TRBV19 and TRBJ1-1; D remains ambiguous. Per germline, CDR1 LNHDA and CDR2 SQIVND (reference sequence). The CDR3 length is 13 residues. V lost 6 bases and J 6 bases, leaving 14 bases between the germline ends. Complete variable domain (other parts from reference TRBV19 and TRBJ1-1): DGGITQSPKYLFRKEGQNVTLSCEQNLNHDAMYWYRQDPGQGLRLIYYSQIVNDFQKGDIAEGYSVSREKKESFPLTVTSAQKNPTAFYLCASSMVSGSEAFFGQGTRLTVV.

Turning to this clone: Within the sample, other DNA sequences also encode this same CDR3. This CDR3 is CASSPTSGSSYNEQFF. CDR3 coding DNA: TGTGCCAGCAGCCCGACTAGCGGGAGCTCCTACAATGAGCAGTTCTTC. V gene TRBV9 combines with J gene TRBJ2-1, with 12 positions matching TRBD2. The CDR3 spans 16 residues. The V gene's germline CDR1 is SGDLS and CDR2 YYNGEE. J lost 0 bases, V lost 4 bases, and 2 bases had no gene match. The variable domain in full, completed from reference TRBV9 and TRBJ2-1, reads DSGVTQTPKHLITATGQRVTLRCSPRSGDLSVYWYQQSLDQGLQFLIQYYNGEERAKGNILERFSAQQFPDLHSELNLSSLELGDSALYFCASSPTSGSSYNEQFFGPGTRLTVL.

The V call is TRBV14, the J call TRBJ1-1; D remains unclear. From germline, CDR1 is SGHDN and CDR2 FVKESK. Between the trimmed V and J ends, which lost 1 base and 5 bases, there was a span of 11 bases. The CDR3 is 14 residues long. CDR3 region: CASSQVPYETEAFF. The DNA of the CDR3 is TGTGCCAGCAGCCAAGTCCCCTACGAGACTGAAGCTTTCTTT.

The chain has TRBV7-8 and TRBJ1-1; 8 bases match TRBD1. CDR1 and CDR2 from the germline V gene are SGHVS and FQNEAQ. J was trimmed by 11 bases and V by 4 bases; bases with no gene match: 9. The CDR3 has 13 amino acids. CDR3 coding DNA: TGTGCCAGCAGCTACGGGCAGGACAGGGACGCTTTCTTT. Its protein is CASSYGQDRDAFF.

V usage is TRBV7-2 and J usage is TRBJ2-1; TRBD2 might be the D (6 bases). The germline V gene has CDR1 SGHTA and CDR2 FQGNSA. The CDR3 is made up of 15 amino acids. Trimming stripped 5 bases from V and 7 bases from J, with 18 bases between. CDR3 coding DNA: TGTGCCAGCAGCCCCCGAGCTAGCGTGGCGAATGAGCAGTTCTTC. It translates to CASSPRASVANEQFF.